Below, 22 T cell receptor beta chains from the same sample are listed, as sequenced in a study of CD8+CD57+ T cells in acquired aplastic anemia. Genomic DNA, the template, was used for profiling of the TCR beta VDJ and CDR3. MiXCR, applied by TCRdb to the reads, yields one record per CDR3 protein. The data show about 100,000 distinct CDR3 sequences, roughly 50% seen once. Sequenced sample: sorted CD4+, CD8+, or CD8+CD57+ T cells (not recorded which) from PBMCs. All receptors come from a human donor in good health, serving as a control.

This clonotype was seen just once. This chain uses TRBV10-3 with TRBJ2-2; D not resolved. CDR1 and CDR2 (germline): ENHRY, SYGVKD. This CDR3 comprises 16 residues. Trimming stripped 0 bases from V and 0 bases from J, with 8 bases between. The CDR3 region has the DNA TGTGCCATCAGTGAGTCGGTGGCAGCGAACACCGGGGAGCTGTTTTTT. Translating it yields CAISESVAANTGELFF.

The chain joins TRBV20-1 to TRBJ1-6; D perhaps matches TRBD1 (5 bases). The V and J ends lost 3 bases and 7 bases respectively, with 7 bases between them. Germline V gives CDR1 DFQATT, CDR2 SNEGSKA (reference sequence). The CDR3 is 12 residues long. In nucleotides, the CDR3 is TGCAGTGCTAGCTCAGGGAATTCACCCCTCCACTTT. Protein: CSASSGNSPLHF.

A few counts support this clonotype. This chain connects TRBV7-8 to TRBJ2-5; TRBD2 is a possible D gene (5 bases). Trimming took off 1 base at V and 7 bases at J, with 13 bases between the two ends. The length of the CDR3 is 14 residues. Per the germline V gene, CDR1 is SGHVS and CDR2 is FQNEAQ. CDR3 region: CASSLDWSGGTQYF. CDR3 DNA: TGTGCCAGCAGCTTAGACTGGAGTGGAGGGACCCAGTACTTC.

This chain connects TRBV24-1 to TRBJ2-1, with 9 bases matching TRBD2. The CDR3 has 15 amino acids. V dropped 5 bases and J dropped 4; count of bases not matched to a gene: 5. Germline CDR1 and CDR2: KGHDR and SFDVKD. CDR3 sequence: CATSAEAGGYNEQFF. The CDR3, as DNA: TGTGCCACCAGTGCGGAGGCGGGAGGGTACAATGAGCAGTTCTTC.

A few counts support this clonotype. The J gene is TRBJ2-1, the V gene TRBV29-1; D is undetermined. V shed 1 base and J shed 6 bases, with 7 bases lying between them. The CDR3 has 12 amino acids. Germline CDR1 is SQVTM and CDR2 is ANQGSEA. The CDR3 loop reads CSVEVLANEQFF. The CDR3 DNA follows: TGCAGCGTTGAAGTGTTGGCCAATGAGCAGTTCTTC.

The chain links TRBV11-1 to TRBJ2-1; 7 nucleotides match TRBD2. This CDR3 contains 15 residues. V trimming: 1 base; J trimming: 4 bases; junction bases outside the gene matches: 4. The germline V gene encodes CDR1 SGHAT and CDR2 FQDESV (reference sequence). CDR3 in amino acids: CASSLERGTYNEQFF. Here the CDR3 DNA reads TGTGCCAGCAGCTTAGAGCGGGGCACATACAATGAGCAGTTCTTC.

This clonotype appeared many times. The chain recombines TRBV19 with TRBJ2-7; 8 bases agree with TRBD1. With V trimmed by 7 bases and J by 6 bases, 2 bases remained unmatched. CDR3 length equals 11 residues. In germline, CDR1 is LNHDA, CDR2 SQIVND (reference sequence). DNA for the CDR3: TGTGCCAGTACCGGGACAGGCGAGCAGTACTTC. This codes for CASTGTGEQYF.

The sample holds many counts of this clonotype. This rearrangement joins TRBV7-8 to TRBJ2-7, with D tentatively TRBD1 (5 bases). This CDR3 spans 17 amino acids. V shed 1 base and J shed 0 bases, with 16 bases lying between them. Per germline, CDR1 SGHVS and CDR2 FQNEAQ. The CDR3 bases are TGTGCCAGCAGCTTAGTTCTTCAGGGTGAAGCCTCCTACGAGCAGTACTTC. Amino acids: CASSLVLQGEASYEQYF.

This clonotype has just a few counts. The rearrangement links TRBV30 to TRBJ1-5; 12 nucleotides match TRBD1. Trimming took 3 bases from V and 6 from J; bases not matched to a gene: 9. Per germline, CDR1 GTSNPN and CDR2 SVGIG (reference sequence). The CDR3 has 16 amino acids. The CDR3 is CAWRGRDRGHFQPQHF. In nucleotides, the CDR3 is TGTGCCTGGAGGGGCCGGGACAGGGGGCATTTTCAGCCCCAGCATTTT.

This chain links TRBV10-2 with TRBJ1-2; no clear D gene. This CDR3 spans 17 amino acids. V was trimmed by 0 bases and J by 4 bases, leaving 18 bases between them. Germline CDR1 is WSHSY and CDR2 is SAAADI. The CDR3 DNA reads as TGCGCCAGCAGTGAGTCTTTCCGTTATGACCTGGGCTATGGCTACACCTTC. Amino acids: CASSESFRYDLGYGYTF.

The sample holds a few counts of this clonotype. This chain uses TRBV25-1 with TRBJ1-2; D call uncertain. Trimming left V 4 bases short and J 2 bases short, with 8 bases between. The CDR3 loop spans 13 amino acids. CDR1 is MGHDK, CDR2 SYGVNS, per germline. CDR3 in DNA: TGTGCCAGCAGTGGCGTACAAAACTATGGCTACACCTTC. Its protein product is CASSGVQNYGYTF.

The V gene is TRBV5-6, the J gene TRBJ2-1; tentatively, D is TRBD1 (6 bases). This CDR3 comprises 15 residues. Trimming removed 2 bases at V and 7 bases at J, with 16 bases between. The germline V gene encodes CDR1 SGHDT and CDR2 YYEEEE. The CDR3 DNA follows: TGTGCCAGCAGCTTAAGGGGGAAGAGGGGAAATGAGCAGTTCTTC. Amino acid sequence: CASSLRGKRGNEQFF.

With respect to this clonotype: Sequence at one end of the junction differs from germline and may be a read error. The rearrangement links TRBV10-3 to TRBJ1-1; the D gene is possibly TRBD1 (6 bases). CDR1 is ENHRY, CDR2 SYGVKD, per germline. The CDR3 length is 13 residues. The CDR3 bases are TGTGCCAGCAGTGAGAGGGGGGGCAAAGGAGCTTTCTTT. Protein: CASSERGGKGAFF.

With respect to this clonotype: A much larger clone differs by one base, so this may be a read error. The chain combines TRBV25-1 with TRBJ2-7; 7 bases are a match to TRBD1. With V trimmed by 5 bases and J by 1 base, 5 bases remained unmatched. In germline, CDR1 is MGHDK, CDR2 SYGVNS. This CDR3 has 14 amino acids. The CDR3 sequence: CASSLRDSSYEQYF. CDR3 sequence (DNA): TGTGCCAGCAGTCTCCGGGACAGTTCCTACGAGCAGTACTTC.

The chain combines TRBV2 with TRBJ2-1; D is uncertain. The ends were cut back, 5 bases at V and 6 bases at J, with 8 bases in the middle. The CDR3 spans 12 residues. CDR1 and CDR2 (germline): SNHLY, FYNNEI. The CDR3 protein is CASSRSANEQFF. DNA for the CDR3: TGTGCCAGCAGTCGTTCGGCCAATGAGCAGTTCTTC.

This clonotype showed up many times. The CDR3 sequence: CASSNKREYYEQYF. The CDR3 bases are TGTGCCAGCAGTAACAAGCGGGAATACTACGAGCAGTACTTC. The V call is TRBV27, the J call TRBJ2-7, with 7 bases aligning to TRBD2. This CDR3 is 14 amino acids long. The J segment lost 3 bases and the V segment lost 5 bases, leaving 7 bases of the junction unmatched. Looked up from germline, CDR1 is MNHEY and CDR2 is SMNVEV (reference sequence).

A remark on this clonotype: A much larger clone differs by one base, so this may be a read error. The chain has TRBV5-8 and TRBJ1-3; D call uncertain. This CDR3 has 12 residues. The germline V gene has CDR1 SGHTS and CDR2 YDEGEE. CDR3 DNA sequence: TGTGCCAGCAGCATAGGTGGAAACACCATACATTTT. Translation: CASSIGGNTIHF.

Ten or more counts support this clonotype. V is TRBV4-3 and J is TRBJ1-2, with 7 bases aligning to TRBD1. The germline gives CDR1 LGHNA, CDR2 YSLEER. This CDR3 region has 16 residues. J gave up 2 bases and V 0 bases, and 6 bases lay outside the gene matches. The CDR3 DNA follows: TGCGCCAGCAGCCAAGACGGCGGGACAGCCAACTATGGCTACACCTTC. It specifies CASSQDGGTANYGYTF.

This clonotype was recorded many times. This chain joins TRBV7-9 and TRBJ1-2; no clear D. The CDR3 length is 11 residues. Germline V lookup: CDR1 SEHNR, CDR2 FQNEAQ (reference sequence). Trimming stripped 0 bases from V and 9 bases from J, with 5 bases between. CDR3 residues: CASSLAESYTF. CDR3 DNA: TGTGCCAGCAGCTTAGCTGAAAGCTACACCTTC.

The sample holds many counts of this clonotype. The chain combines TRBV5-1 with TRBJ1-1; possibly TRBD1 for D (5 bases). V was cut by 0 bases and J by 7 bases, with 10 bases left in between. CDR3 length: 13 amino acids. CDR1 and CDR2 (germline): SGHRS, YFSETQ. The CDR3 loop is CASSLEPGNEAFF. The CDR3 DNA reads as TGCGCCAGCAGCTTGGAACCAGGGAATGAAGCTTTCTTT.

This clonotype was recorded at least ten times. The chain combines TRBV9 with TRBJ2-7, with D perhaps matching TRBD2 (5 bases). With 4 bases removed from V and 3 bases from J, the gap between germline ends came to 11 bases. Germline assignment: CDR1 SGDLS and CDR2 YYNGEE. The CDR3 has 13 residues. For the CDR3, the DNA is TGTGCCAGCAGCCGGGGTAACGACTACGAGCAGTACTTC. Translated: CASSRGNDYEQYF.

This clonotype was picked up a small number of times. CDR3 sequence reads: CSVGTDTRANTEAFF. The CDR3 coding sequence is TGCAGCGTTGGGACAGATACACGAGCGAACACTGAAGCTTTCTTT. The gene calls are TRBV29-1 and TRBJ1-1; perhaps TRBD1 as D (6 bases). V was pared by 4 bases and J by 1 base, with 16 bases between. Germline V gene lookup returns CDR1 SQVTM and CDR2 ANQGSEA. The CDR3 runs 15 residues. Drawing the rest from reference TRBV29-1 and TRBJ1-1, the complete variable domain is SAVISQKPSRDICQRGTSLTIQCQVDSQVTMMFWYRQQPGQSLTLIATANQGSEATYESGFVIDKFPISRPNLTFSTLTVSNMSPEDSSIYLCSVGTDTRANTEAFFGQGTRLTVV.